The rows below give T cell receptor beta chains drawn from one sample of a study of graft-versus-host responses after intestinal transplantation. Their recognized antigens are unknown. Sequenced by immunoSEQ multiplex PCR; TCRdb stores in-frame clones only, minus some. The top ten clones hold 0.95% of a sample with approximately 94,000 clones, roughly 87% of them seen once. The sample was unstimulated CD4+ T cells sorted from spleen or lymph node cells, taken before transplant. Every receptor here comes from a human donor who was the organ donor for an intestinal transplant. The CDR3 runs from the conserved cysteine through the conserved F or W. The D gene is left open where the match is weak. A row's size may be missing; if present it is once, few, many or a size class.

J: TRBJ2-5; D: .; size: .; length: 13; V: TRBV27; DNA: TGTGCCAGCAGTTTGAACGGTCAGGAGACCCAGTACTTC; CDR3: CASSLNGQETQYF
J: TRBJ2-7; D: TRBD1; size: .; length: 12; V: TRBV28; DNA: TGTGCCAGCAGTTCAGGGGGCTACGAGCAGTACTTC; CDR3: CASSSGGYEQYF
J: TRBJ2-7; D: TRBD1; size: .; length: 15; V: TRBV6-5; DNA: TGTGCCAGCAGGGGACAGGGGTCGATTACCTACGAGCAGTACTTC; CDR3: CASRGQGSITYEQYF
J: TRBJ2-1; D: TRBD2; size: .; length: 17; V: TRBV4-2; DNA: TGTGCCAGCAGCCAAAACCCGCGGGGGGGACCCTACAATGAGCAGTTCTTC; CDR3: CASSQNPRGGPYNEQFF
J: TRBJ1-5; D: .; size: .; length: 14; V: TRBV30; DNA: TGTGCCTGGAGTGTTGGCACCTATAATCAGCCCCAGCATTTT; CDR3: CAWSVGTYNQPQHF
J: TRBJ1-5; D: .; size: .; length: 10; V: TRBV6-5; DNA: TGTGCCAGCGGATATCAGCCCCAGCATTTT; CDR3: CASGYQPQHF
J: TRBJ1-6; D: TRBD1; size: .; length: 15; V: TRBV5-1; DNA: TGCGCCAGCAGGAGGGACAGGGGCTTTAATTCACCCCTCCACTTT; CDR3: CASRRDRGFNSPLHF
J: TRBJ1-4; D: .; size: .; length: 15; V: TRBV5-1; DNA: TGCGCCAGCAGCTTCGCGACTGAGTTTAATGAAAAACTGTTTTTT; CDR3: CASSFATEFNEKLFF
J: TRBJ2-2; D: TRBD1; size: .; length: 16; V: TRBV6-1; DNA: TGTGCCAGCAGTGAAGACGAGGGGGCAATCACCGGGGAGCTGTTTTTT; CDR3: CASSEDEGAITGELFF
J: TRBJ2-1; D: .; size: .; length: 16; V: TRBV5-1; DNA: TGCGCCAGCCAGACCGGGCAGGGCAATTTGGTGAATGAGCAGTTCTTC; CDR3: CASQTGQGNLVNEQFF
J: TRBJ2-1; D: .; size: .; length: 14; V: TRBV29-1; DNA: TGCAGCGGGAGAAGGGGGGGGGCCATGAATGAGCAGTTCTTC; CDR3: CSGRRGGAMNEQFF
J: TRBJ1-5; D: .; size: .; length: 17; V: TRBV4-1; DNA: TGCGCCAGCAGCTCTCGTTATCAGGGAATAAGCAATCAGCCCCAGCATTTT; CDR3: CASSSRYQGISNQPQHF
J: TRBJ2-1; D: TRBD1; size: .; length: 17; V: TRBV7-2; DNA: TGTGCCAGCAGCTTTCCCAGGGCAGGGGGTTCCTACAATGAGCAGTTCTTC; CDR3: CASSFPRAGGSYNEQFF
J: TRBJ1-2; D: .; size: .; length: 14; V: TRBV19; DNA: TGTGCCAGTAGTATAGATAAAGCGAACTATGGCTACACCTTC; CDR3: CASSIDKANYGYTF
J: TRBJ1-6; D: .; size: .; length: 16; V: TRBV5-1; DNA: TGCGCCAGCAGCTTTGGGTTCCGGGACGGGGATTCACCCCTCCACTTT; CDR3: CASSFGFRDGDSPLHF
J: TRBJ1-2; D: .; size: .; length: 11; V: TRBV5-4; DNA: TGTGCCACCCATAGGGCAGGGGGCTACACCTTC; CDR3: CATHRAGGYTF
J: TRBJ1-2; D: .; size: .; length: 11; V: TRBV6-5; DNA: TGTGCCAGCAGTGTCCCCTATGGCTACACCTTC; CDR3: CASSVPYGYTF
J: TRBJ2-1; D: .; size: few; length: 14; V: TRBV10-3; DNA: TGTGCCATCAAAGGGCCAGCGGGCTACAATGAGCAGTTCTTC; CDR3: CAIKGPAGYNEQFF
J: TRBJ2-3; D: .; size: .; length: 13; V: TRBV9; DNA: TGTGCCAGCAGCGTAGGGGGCACAGATACGCAGTATTTT; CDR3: CASSVGGTDTQYF
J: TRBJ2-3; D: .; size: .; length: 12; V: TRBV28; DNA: TGTGCCAGCAGTTCGGGGAGGGATACGCAGTATTTT; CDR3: CASSSGRDTQYF
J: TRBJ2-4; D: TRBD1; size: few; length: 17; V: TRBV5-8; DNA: TGTGCCAGCAGCGGCTCGGGACAGAAAACGGCCAAAAACATTCAGTACTTC; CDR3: CASSGSGQKTAKNIQYF
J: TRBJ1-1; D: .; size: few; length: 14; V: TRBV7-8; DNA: TGTGCCAGCAGCTTCGCAGGTTTGAACACTGAAGCTTTCTTT; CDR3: CASSFAGLNTEAFF
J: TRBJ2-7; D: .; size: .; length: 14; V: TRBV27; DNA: TGTGCCAGCCGTCGCCAGGGATACTCCTACGAGCAGTACTTC; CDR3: CASRRQGYSYEQYF
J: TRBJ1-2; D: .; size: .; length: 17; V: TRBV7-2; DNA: TGTGCCAGCAGCTTAGTCAATCTCGGGGGCGCAAACTATGGCTACACCTTC; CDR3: CASSLVNLGGANYGYTF
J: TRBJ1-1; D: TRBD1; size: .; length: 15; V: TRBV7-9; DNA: TGTGCCAGCAGCTCCCGCCCCGAAGGGAGGGGGCAAGCTTTCTTT; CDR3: CASSSRPEGRGQAFF
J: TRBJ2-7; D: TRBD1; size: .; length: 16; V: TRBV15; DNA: TGTGCCACCAGCTCTCAATCCACCGGGACAGTTTACGAGCAGTACTTC; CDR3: CATSSQSTGTVYEQYF
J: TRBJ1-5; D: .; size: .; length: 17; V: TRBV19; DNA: TGTGCCAGTAGTATAGAGGGGTCGGCATATAGCAATCAGCCCCAGCATTTT; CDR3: CASSIEGSAYSNQPQHF
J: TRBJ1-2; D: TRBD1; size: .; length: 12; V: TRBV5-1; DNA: TGCGCCAGCAGCCGGGACAGGGTGAGCTACACCTTC; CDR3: CASSRDRVSYTF
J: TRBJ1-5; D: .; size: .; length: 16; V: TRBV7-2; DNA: TGTGCCAGCAGCTTGCAGGGGTGGGGTAGCAATCAGCCCCAGCATTTT; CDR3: CASSLQGWGSNQPQHF
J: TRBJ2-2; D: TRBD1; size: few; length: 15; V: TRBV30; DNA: TGTGCCTGGAGTTCCCACAGGGGGGAGGCCGGGGAGCTGTTTTTT; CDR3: CAWSSHRGEAGELFF
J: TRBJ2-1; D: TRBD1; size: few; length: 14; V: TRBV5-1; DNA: TGCGCCAGCACCCCCGGACAGGGTCCCAATGAGCAGTTCTTC; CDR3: CASTPGQGPNEQFF
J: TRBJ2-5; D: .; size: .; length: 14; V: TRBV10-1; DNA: TGCGCCAGCAGTGAGGGAGGGAAAGAAGAGACCCAGTACTTC; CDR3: CASSEGGKEETQYF